These 25 T cell receptor beta chains were all obtained from the same sample, sequenced in a study of cytomegalovirus exposure and HLA in healthy donors. Assay: immunoSEQ multiplex PCR; the TCRdb copy retains only in-frame clones and omits some. This sample yields some 56,000 clones, of which around 93% are seen a single time; roughly 1.8% belongs to the top ten. The sample was PBMCs. Every receptor here comes from a woman aged 18 to 35 in good health and CMV-seropositive.

J is TRBJ2-6 and V is TRBV6-6; a weak D match, TRBD1 (6 bases). The V and J ends lost 6 bases and 0 bases respectively, with 12 bases between them. CDR3 length equals 16 residues. The germline gives CDR1 MNHNY, CDR2 SVGAGI (reference sequence). The CDR3, as DNA: TGTGCCAGCAGCCCGGACAGTCTCTCTGGGGCCAACGTCCTGACTTTC. Residues: CASSPDSLSGANVLTF.

The rearrangement uses TRBV11-2 and TRBJ1-1; perhaps TRBD1 as D (6 bases). The V gene's germline CDR1 is SGHAT and CDR2 FQNNGV. The CDR3 runs 13 residues. V was pared by 5 bases and J by 4 bases, with 11 bases between. For the CDR3, the DNA is TGTGCCAGCAGCACAGGGTTACTCACTGAAGCTTTCTTT. Encoded protein: CASSTGLLTEAFF.

The chain carries TRBV2 and TRBJ1-1, with D unresolved. Germline V gene sequence: CDR1 SNHLY, CDR2 FYNNEI. The CDR3 consists of 13 residues. V lost 4 bases and J 0 bases, leaving 6 bases between the germline ends. The chain's CDR3 is CASSVYLNTEAFF. CDR3 sequence (DNA): TGTGCCAGCAGTGTATATCTGAACACTGAAGCTTTCTTT.

The gene calls are TRBV18 and TRBJ2-2, with D possibly TRBD2 on 5 matching bases. Germline CDR1 and CDR2: KGHSH and LQKENI. With 4 bases removed from V and 3 bases from J, the gap between germline ends came to 9 bases. CDR3 length equals 14 residues. The chain's CDR3 is CASSLRDYTGELFF. CDR3 sequence (DNA): TGTGCCAGCTCACTCCGGGATTACACCGGGGAGCTGTTTTTT.

This clone was detected once. The gene calls are TRBV11-2 and TRBJ2-7; 9 nucleotides line up with TRBD1. V shed 9 bases and J 2 bases; nucleotides not matched to a gene: 5. CDR3 size: 13 residues. CDR1 is SGHAT and CDR2 is FQNNGV in the germline V gene. The CDR3 region is CASSRDRAYEQYF. The CDR3 DNA is TGTGCCAGTTCAAGGGACAGGGCCTACGAGCAGTACTTC.

The V gene is TRBV18, the J gene TRBJ2-5; 8 positions agree with TRBD1. In germline, CDR1 is KGHSH, CDR2 LQKENI. The CDR3 is 13 residues long. Trimming at V came to 2 bases and at J to 6 bases, leaving 2 bases not matched to a gene. The DNA of the CDR3 is TGTGCCAGCTCACCAGACAGGGGAAAGACCCAGTACTTC. Its translation: CASSPDRGKTQYF.

The chain carries TRBV28 and TRBJ2-3; 8 bases map to TRBD2. Germline CDR1 reads MDHEN; CDR2 reads SYDVKM. The CDR3 sequence is 16 residues long. The V gene end was trimmed by 4 bases and the J gene end by 6 bases; junction bases not matched to a gene: 12. Written as DNA, the CDR3 is TGTGCCAGCAGTTCCGGGATAGCGGGGACAAGGGATACGCAGTATTTT. It codes for CASSSGIAGTRDTQYF.

Notes on this clone: The junction and the germline gene differ at one end; a read error may be behind it. V gene TRBV6-6 combines with J gene TRBJ2-7; 7 bases fit TRBD1. The CDR3 has 12 amino acids. The germline V gene encodes CDR1 MNHNY and CDR2 SVGAGI (reference sequence). Written as DNA, the CDR3 is TGTGCCAGCAGTAACTTGAAGACAGGGACCGTTTTC. Protein product: CASSNLKTGTVF.

Remarks on this clone: The junction departs from germline at one end; a sequencing error may be responsible. The V call is TRBV28, the J call TRBJ2-7, with TRBD1 matching over 9 bases. CDR1 and CDR2 (germline): MDHEN, SYDVKM. There are 14 residues in the CDR3. The CDR3 sequence is CATSSDRGKYEQYF. CDR3 bases: TGTGCCACCAGTTCAGACAGGGGGAAGTACGAGCAGTACTTC.

The V and J genes are TRBV7-2 and TRBJ2-6; D possibly corresponds to TRBD1 (6 bases). Deletions cut 4 bases from V and 0 bases from J, with 10 bases between. This CDR3 spans 16 amino acids. CDR1 SGHTA and CDR2 FQGNSA come from the germline V gene. In DNA form, the CDR3 reads TGTGCCAGCAGCTCCCAGGGGAGCTCTGGGGCCAACGTCCTGACTTTC. It yields the protein CASSSQGSSGANVLTF.

The J gene is TRBJ1-2, the V gene TRBV19; D not resolved. The V end was cut by 3 bases, the J end by 4 bases, with 6 bases between. The CDR3 extends over 12 amino acids. Germline V lookup: CDR1 LNHDA, CDR2 SQIVND (reference sequence). CDR3 sequence: CASSIPSYGYTF. The DNA of the CDR3 is TGTGCCAGTAGTATTCCCAGCTATGGCTACACCTTC.

The chain uses TRBV18 and TRBJ2-6; D is unclear. The CDR3 consists of 21 residues. Germline assignment: CDR1 KGHSH and CDR2 LQKENI. Trimming removed 0 bases from V and 0 bases from J, with 21 bases in between. The CDR3 sequence: CASSPPTFTTIPSSGANVLTF. The CDR3 region has the DNA TGTGCCAGCTCACCACCGACTTTCACTACAATTCCTAGCTCTGGGGCCAACGTCCTGACTTTC.

This clone came up once. This chain joins TRBV9 and TRBJ1-6; 10 bases are shared with TRBD1. The CDR3 length is 17 residues. Germline-derived CDR1 and CDR2 are SGDLS and YYNGEE. With 4 bases clipped from V and 10 bases from J, the junction kept 14 bases outside the gene matches. The CDR3 nucleotides are TGTGCCAGCAGCTTAGGGAGCGGGACAGGGGTAAGATCACCCCTCCACTTT. Translating it yields CASSLGSGTGVRSPLHF.

This clone has a single count. The gene calls are TRBV6-5 and TRBJ1-6, with 8 bases fitting TRBD1. J was trimmed by 5 bases and V by 7 bases; bases with no gene match: 7. The CDR3 is 15 residues long. CDR1 and CDR2 (germline): MNHEY, SVGAGI. CDR3 sequence reads: CASKRQGMDNSPLHF. The CDR3 coding sequence is TGTGCCAGCAAAAGACAGGGGATGGATAATTCACCCCTCCACTTT.

The rearrangement joins TRBV7-6 to TRBJ2-3, with D possibly matching TRBD2 (5 bases). The CDR3 has 16 amino acids. V was clipped by 5 bases and J by 2 bases, with 17 bases between them. Germline-derived CDR1 and CDR2 are SGHVS and FNYEAQ. DNA of the CDR3: TGTGCCAGCAGCGGGCCGTTCGGTAGCGCCACAGATACGCAGTATTTT. It encodes CASSGPFGSATDTQYF.

The chain has TRBV9 and TRBJ1-3, with TRBD1 matching 7 bases. The V gene end was trimmed by 3 bases and the J gene end by 0 bases; junction bases not matched to a gene: 3. CDR1 is SGDLS, CDR2 YYNGEE, per germline. The CDR3 totals 15 residues. The DNA for the CDR3 is TGTGCCAGCAGCGCGGGGACAGCCTCTGGAAACACCATATATTTT. The encoded protein is CASSAGTASGNTIYF.

CDR3 loop: CASSDGPTGPIVTYEQYF. The CDR3 region has the DNA TGTGCCAGCAGTGACGGGCCGACAGGGCCCATCGTCACCTACGAGCAGTACTTC. V gene TRBV6-1 combines with J gene TRBJ2-7; 7 positions agree with TRBD1. Looked up from germline, CDR1 is MNHNS and CDR2 is SASEGT. Losses at the gene ends were 3 bases for V and 2 bases for J; bases not matched to a gene: 16. The CDR3 has 18 residues.

The V and J genes are TRBV6-5 and TRBJ2-7; 8 nucleotides match TRBD2. V lost 2 bases and J lost 4; bases outside the gene matches: 7. The CDR3 contains 15 residues. In germline, CDR1 is MNHEY, CDR2 SVGAGI. In DNA, the CDR3 is TGTGCCAGCAGTTACACGGGGCGGGGGGTTTACGAGCAGTACTTC. The encoded protein is CASSYTGRGVYEQYF.

The CDR3 region is CASSTGTRPEDGYTF. In DNA form, the CDR3 reads TGTGCCAGTAGTACTGGGACTCGCCCCGAAGATGGCTACACCTTC. The chain joins TRBV19 to TRBJ1-2, with D possibly being TRBD1 (5 bases). Germline V gene data show CDR1 as LNHDA and CDR2 as SQIVND (reference sequence). The germline V and J ends were trimmed by 4 bases and 6 bases, with 18 bases remaining between them. The CDR3 consists of 15 residues.

The V and J genes are TRBV29-1 and TRBJ2-1; D unclear. The CDR3 totals 11 residues. In germline, CDR1 is SQVTM, CDR2 ANQGSEA. V lost 1 base, J lost 6 bases, and 4 bases lay in between. CDR3: CSVEASNEQFF. Here the CDR3 DNA reads TGCAGCGTTGAAGCGTCCAATGAGCAGTTCTTC.

CDR3 amino acids: CASSGLAGAQETQYF. The DNA of the CDR3 is TGTGCCAGCAGCGGACTAGCGGGGGCCCAAGAGACCCAGTACTTC. The chain uses TRBV7-2 and TRBJ2-5, with 13 bases that match TRBD2. J lost 1 base, V lost 5 bases, and 1 base had no gene match. This CDR3 is 15 amino acids long. CDR1 SGHTA and CDR2 FQGNSA come from the germline V gene.

The chain carries TRBV4-1 and TRBJ2-3; 8 nucleotides match TRBD2. The V and J ends lost 0 bases and 2 bases, in that order; junction bases with no gene match: 13. Germline CDR1 and CDR2: MGHRA and YSYEKL. CDR3 length: 19 residues. In nucleotides, the CDR3 is TGCGCCAGCAGCCAAGATGAGTGGGTTAGCGGGGTGGTCACAGATACGCAGTATTTT. It codes for CASSQDEWVSGVVTDTQYF.

This chain joins TRBV19 and TRBJ2-1, with TRBD2 matching 9 bases. Germline V gene lookup returns CDR1 LNHDA and CDR2 SQIVND (reference sequence). The CDR3 length is 17 residues. V gave up 5 bases and J gave up 0 bases; unmatched junction bases: 8. The CDR3 protein is CASSASGAVSSYNEQFF. In DNA form, the CDR3 reads TGTGCCAGTAGTGCTAGCGGGGCCGTTAGCTCCTACAATGAGCAGTTCTTC.

Remarks on this clone: Other DNA sequences in the sample encode the same CDR3. The chain is built from TRBV9 and TRBJ1-2; the D is unclear. Germline V gene sequence: CDR1 SGDLS, CDR2 YYNGEE. Trimming removed 3 bases at V and 6 bases at J, with 6 bases between. The CDR3 totals 11 residues. CDR3: CASSGRDGYTF. DNA of the CDR3: TGTGCCAGCAGCGGCCGAGATGGCTACACCTTC.

This clone turned up a few times. V and J are TRBV15 and TRBJ2-7; 7 bases agree with TRBD1. The V and J ends lost 0 bases and 7 bases, in that order; junction bases with no gene match: 6. The CDR3 has 14 amino acids. CDR1 LNHNV and CDR2 YYDKDF come from the germline V gene (reference sequence). The CDR3 loop reads CATSRDVQGLEQYF. CDR3 DNA sequence: TGTGCCACCAGCAGAGATGTACAGGGGTTAGAGCAGTACTTC.